This TCR beta chain is drawn from a study of regulatory dendritic cells for organ transplantation. Memory T cells were CD45RO+, naive were CD45RA+, sorted by FACS. Germline V gene data show CDR1 as MNHEY and CDR2 as SVGAGI. The CDR3 consists of 14 residues. The V and J ends lost 6 bases and 6 bases, in that order; junction bases with no gene match: 8. Here immunoSEQ multiplex PCR was the method, and the copy in TCRdb shows in-frame clones only, minus some. The data show approximately 29,000 clones, roughly 80% seen once. This receptor was obtained from a human donor in good health. The source material was naive CD4+ T cells from blood. Subset noted: CD45RA+ naive T cells. V is TRBV6-5 and J is TRBJ1-2; 9 bases fit TRBD1. The CDR3 loop reads CASRKDRGENGYTF. For the CDR3, the DNA is TGTGCCAGCAGAAAGGACAGGGGAGAGAATGGCTACACCTTC.